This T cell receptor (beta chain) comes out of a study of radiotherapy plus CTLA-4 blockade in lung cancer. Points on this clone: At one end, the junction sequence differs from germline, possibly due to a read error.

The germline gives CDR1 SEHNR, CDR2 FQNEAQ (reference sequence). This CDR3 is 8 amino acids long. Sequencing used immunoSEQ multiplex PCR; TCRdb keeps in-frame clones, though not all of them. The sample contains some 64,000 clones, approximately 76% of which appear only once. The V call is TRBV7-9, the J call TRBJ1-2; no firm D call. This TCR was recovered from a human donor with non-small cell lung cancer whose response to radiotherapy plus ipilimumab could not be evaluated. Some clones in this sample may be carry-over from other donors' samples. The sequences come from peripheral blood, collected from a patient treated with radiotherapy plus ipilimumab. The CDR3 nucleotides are TGTGCCAGCAGCCCGCGCCTCTTC. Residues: CASSPRLF. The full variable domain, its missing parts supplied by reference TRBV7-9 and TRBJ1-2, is DTGVSQNPRHKITKRGQNVTFRCDPISEHNRLYWYRQTLGQGPEFLTYFQNEAQLEKSRLLSDRFSAERPKGSFSTLEIQRTEQGDSAMYLCASSPRLFGSGTRLTVV.